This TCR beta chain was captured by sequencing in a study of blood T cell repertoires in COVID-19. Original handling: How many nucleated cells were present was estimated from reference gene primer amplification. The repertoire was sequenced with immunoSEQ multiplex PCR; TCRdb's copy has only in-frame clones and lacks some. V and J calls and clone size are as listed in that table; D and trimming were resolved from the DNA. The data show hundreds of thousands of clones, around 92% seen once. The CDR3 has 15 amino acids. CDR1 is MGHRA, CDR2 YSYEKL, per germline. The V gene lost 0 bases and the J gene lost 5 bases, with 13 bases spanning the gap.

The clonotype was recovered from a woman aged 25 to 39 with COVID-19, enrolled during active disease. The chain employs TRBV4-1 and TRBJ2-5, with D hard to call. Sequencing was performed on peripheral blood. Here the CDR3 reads CASSQEAPPLETQYF. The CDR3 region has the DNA TGCGCCAGCAGCCAAGAGGCACCACCCCTCGAGACCCAGTACTTC.